The T cell receptor (beta chain) described here comes from a study of long-term antiretroviral therapy in people with HIV. Study-level findings and limits: HIV repertoires spanned narrower CDR3 length ranges than controls.

The libraries were made with immunoSEQ v3.0 at survey level. TCRdb's table, derived via immunoSEQ multiplex PCR, lists solely in-frame clones and lacks some. The sample contains about 18,000 clones, approximately 85% of which appear only once. Donors needed at least one pre-ART PBMC sample plus at least two post-ART samples. On this clone itself: Its antigen remains unidentified.

Sequenced here: unsorted PBMCs, sampled at the start of antiretroviral therapy, before treatment. The origin of this receptor is a man between 18 and 29 years old with HIV.

The CDR3 nucleotides read TGTGCCAGCAGCTTCCCGGGACAGAATCAGCCCCAGCATTTT. Its translation: CASSFPGQNQPQHF. The chain uses TRBV7-9 and TRBJ1-5; 7 nucleotides match TRBD1. The CDR3 is 14 residues long. CDR1 is SEHNR, CDR2 FQNEAQ, per germline (reference sequence). V lost 3 bases to trimming and J lost 4 bases; unmatched junction nucleotides: 3.